This TCR beta chain was retrieved from a study of CD8 T cells in Susac syndrome. Overall study context: Active disease was present in more than 5 of the sequenced Susac syndrome patients, whereas eight or nine of them were in remission.

While CD8+ and CD4+ T cells were isolated negatively, TEMRA cells were enriched by FACS. Reverse transcription of roughly 0.45 to 1 ug RNA used random hexamers. TCRdb reprocessed the immunoSEQ multiplex PCR reads with MiXCR, giving one entry per CDR3 protein. The sample consists of roughly 100,000 distinct CDR3 sequences, approximately 94% of them appearing once. V lost 0 bases to trimming and J lost 5 bases; unmatched junction nucleotides: 8. The CDR3 loop spans 16 amino acids. CDR1 is DFQATT and CDR2 is SNEGSKA in the germline V gene (reference sequence). The TCR sequence derives from a human donor with Susac syndrome. The chain uses TRBV20-1 and TRBJ2-7; 12 bases align to TRBD1. The sequencing sample was made of CD8+ T cells from PBMCs. The CDR3 bases are TGCAGTGCTAGAGATCCAGGGGACAGGGGGCTTGACGAGCAGTACTTC. It translates to CSARDPGDRGLDEQYF.